The TCR beta chain under discussion was sequenced for a study of beta chain features in type 1 diabetes. What was sequenced were expressed TCRB transcripts, since all of the isolated RNA had been reverse transcribed. The table came from immunoSEQ multiplex PCR; TCRdb's copy has only in-frame clones and leaves some out. Of 550,000 to 850,000 clones listed, roughly an eighth are singletons. The CDR3 spans 15 residues. Germline V gene data show CDR1 as MDHEN and CDR2 as SYDVKM. The V gene lost 4 bases and the J gene lost 0 bases, with 10 bases spanning the gap. Study-wide results and limits: Among patients, naive, central memory and Treg TCRB repertoires appeared more similar than among healthy donors. Short templates might get an advantage during PCR, and this would be equal in patients and controls. The analysis here could not establish whether HLA type shapes TCRB rearrangement. Shortening that was moderate but significant affected the TCRB CDR3s of Type 1 diabetes patients in all four CD4+ subsets.

The sample holds a few counts of this clone. Its target is not known. The gene calls are TRBV28 and TRBJ2-4; possibly TRBD2 for D (6 bases). This TCR was sampled from a man younger than 35 with type 1 diabetes. Sample: naive CD4+ T cells from blood. Here the CDR3 reads CASSSPGGAKNIQYF. The CDR3 coding sequence is TGTGCCAGCAGTTCCCCCGGGGGAGCCAAAAACATTCAGTACTTC.